Sequencing of this TCR beta chain was carried out in a study of response to subunit inactivated influenza vaccine. Each CDR3 protein is one row after TCRdb ran MiXCR on the RT-PCR reads. In the table there are about 180,000 distinct CDR3 sequences, 7.5% to 10% of which are singletons. Deletions cut 2 bases from V and 2 bases from J, with 15 bases between. Germline V gene data show CDR1 as MNHEY and CDR2 as SVGAGI. This CDR3 is 16 amino acids long. As to this clonotype: The antigen is not known.

Whole-study results and caveats: The authors offered the suggestion that each seasonal influenza vaccination recruits few new T cells.

The TCR was taken from a man over 45 who received an inactivated influenza vaccine. Sequencing used non-naive T cells sorted from PBMCs, obtained on the day of vaccination. The chain has TRBV6-5 and TRBJ1-1, with D unclear. The CDR3 is CASSYRVASLNTEAFF. The CDR3 nucleotides are TGTGCCAGCAGTTACAGGGTAGCTTCCCTAAACACTGAAGCTTTCTTT.